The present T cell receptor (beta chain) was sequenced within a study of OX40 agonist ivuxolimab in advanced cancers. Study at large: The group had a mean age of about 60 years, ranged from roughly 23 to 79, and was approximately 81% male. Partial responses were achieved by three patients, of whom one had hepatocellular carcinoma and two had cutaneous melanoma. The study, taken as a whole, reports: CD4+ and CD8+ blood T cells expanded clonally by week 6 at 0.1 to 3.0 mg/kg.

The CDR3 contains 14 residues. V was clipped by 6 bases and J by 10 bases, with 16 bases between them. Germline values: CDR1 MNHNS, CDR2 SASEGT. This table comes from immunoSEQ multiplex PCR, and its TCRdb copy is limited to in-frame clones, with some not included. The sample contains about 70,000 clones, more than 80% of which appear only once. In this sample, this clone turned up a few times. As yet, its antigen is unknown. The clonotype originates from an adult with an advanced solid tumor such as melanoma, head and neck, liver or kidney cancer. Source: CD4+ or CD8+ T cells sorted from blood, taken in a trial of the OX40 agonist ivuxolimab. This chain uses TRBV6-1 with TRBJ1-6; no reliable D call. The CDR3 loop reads CASSAAEGDSPLHF. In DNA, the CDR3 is TGTGCCAGCAGCGCGGCCGAGGGAGACTCACCCCTCCACTTT.